This T cell receptor (beta chain) was identified during a study of vaccination and CD4 T cells after COVID-19. For the study at large: The cells in question were stimulated using overlapping spike peptides derived from SARS-CoV-2, HCoV-NL63, HCoV-OC43 and HCoV-229E.

This clonotype was counted between two and nine times. Its target is unknown. Cultured CD4+ T-cell DNA underwent Oncomine TCR Beta short-read sequencing. TCRdb itself ran the PCR reads through MiXCR, one entry per CDR3 protein. The table includes 17,000 or so distinct CDR3 sequences, roughly 40% detected once. Stated treatment: roughly 10-day PBMC culture with coronavirus spike peptide pools or control peptides (ViraFEST assay). Following expansion of antigen-specific T cells with peptide pools, ViraFEST then sequenced TCRs. The V gene lost 8 bases and the J gene lost 1 base, with 18 bases spanning the gap. The germline V gene encodes CDR1 MDHEN and CDR2 SYDVKM. This CDR3 is 15 amino acids long.

The specimen sequenced was CD4+ T cells from blood, cultured in vitro. The clonotype comes from a human donor who had recovered from COVID-19. This chain uses TRBV28 with TRBJ2-7, with unresolved D. CDR3 DNA: TGTGCCAGCGAAAGGGTTAAGAAATTTTCCTACGAGCAGTACTTC. It specifies CASERVKKFSYEQYF.